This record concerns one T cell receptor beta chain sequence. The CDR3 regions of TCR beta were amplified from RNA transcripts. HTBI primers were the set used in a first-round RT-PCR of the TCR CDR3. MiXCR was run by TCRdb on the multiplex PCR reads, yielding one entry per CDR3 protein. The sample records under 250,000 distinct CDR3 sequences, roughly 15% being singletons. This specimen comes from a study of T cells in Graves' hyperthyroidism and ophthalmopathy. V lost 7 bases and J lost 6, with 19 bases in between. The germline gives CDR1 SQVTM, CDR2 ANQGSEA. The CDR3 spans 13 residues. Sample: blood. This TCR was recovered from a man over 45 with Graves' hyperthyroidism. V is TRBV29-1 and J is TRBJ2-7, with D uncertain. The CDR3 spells CSATLGGGLEQYF. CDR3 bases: TGCAGCGCGACCTTAGGTGGTGGGCTCGAGCAGTACTTC.